This entry lists 19 T cell receptor beta chains sequenced from one sample in a study of blood T cell repertoires in COVID-19. Clones were sequenced by immunoSEQ multiplex PCR, and TCRdb holds only the in-frame ones, with some missing. The repertoire holds roughly 180,000 clones, with 82% as singletons. The source material was peripheral blood. The source of these receptors is a woman aged 80 or over with active or convalescent COVID-19.

The CDR3 DNA reads as TGTGCCAGCAGGGGGACTAGCGGGAGCACCGGGGAGCTGTTTTTT. Amino acids: CASRGTSGSTGELFF. V is TRBV7-9 and J is TRBJ2-2, with 14 bases aligning to TRBD2. The CDR3 has 15 amino acids. V lost 6 bases, J lost 4 bases, and 1 base stayed unmatched. Per the germline V gene, CDR1 is SEHNR and CDR2 is FQNEAQ (reference sequence).

This chain links TRBV6-4 with TRBJ2-7; 8 bases map to TRBD2. Germline values: CDR1 MRHNA, CDR2 SNTAGT. V lost 11 bases to trimming and J lost 6 bases; unmatched junction nucleotides: 15. This CDR3 is built from 14 residues. The CDR3 is CAGPKAGDKSEQYF. The CDR3 DNA sequence: TGTGCCGGCCCAAAAGCGGGAGATAAGTCCGAGCAGTACTTC.

This chain uses TRBV6-5 with TRBJ1-5; TRBD1 matches 8 bases. The CDR3 is 14 residues long. Trimming at V came to 10 bases and at J to 7 bases, leaving 12 bases not matched to a gene. Germline V gives CDR1 MNHEY, CDR2 SVGAGI. The CDR3 nucleotides are TGTGCCACCGGAATTCGACAGGGGAGGCAGCCCCAGCATTTT. Its translation is CATGIRQGRQPQHF.

The rearrangement links TRBV19 to TRBJ2-5, with TRBD2 matching 11 bases. J was trimmed by 2 bases and V by 5 bases; bases with no gene match: 4. The CDR3 contains 15 residues. Per the germline V gene, CDR1 is LNHDA and CDR2 is SQIVND (reference sequence). The CDR3 nucleotides read TGTGCCAGTAGTCCCACTAGCGGGAGACAAGAGACCCAGTACTTC. Protein sequence: CASSPTSGRQETQYF.

This clone was picked up a small number of times. The J gene is TRBJ2-7, the V gene TRBV4-1; maybe TRBD2 (5 bases). The CDR3 sequence is 15 residues long. The V gene lost 0 bases and the J gene lost 2 bases, with 11 bases spanning the gap. Germline CDR1 and CDR2: MGHRA and YSYEKL. The CDR3 region is CASSQERVGTYEQYF. Written as DNA, the CDR3 is TGCGCCAGCAGCCAAGAAAGGGTCGGGACCTACGAGCAGTACTTC.

The V and J genes are TRBV19 and TRBJ1-2, with D perhaps matching TRBD1 (5 bases). V lost 7 bases, J lost 4 bases, and 22 bases lay in between. The CDR3 covers 16 residues. In germline, CDR1 is LNHDA, CDR2 SQIVND (reference sequence). The CDR3 here is CASTDLPGGAIYGYTF. CDR3 DNA sequence: TGTGCCAGTACCGACCTCCCTGGAGGGGCCATCTATGGCTACACCTTC.

This chain uses TRBV7-9 with TRBJ2-1; 10 nucleotides align to TRBD2. Germline V gene data show CDR1 as SEHNR and CDR2 as FQNEAQ (reference sequence). The CDR3 is 15 amino acids. V lost 0 bases, J lost 8 bases, and 4 bases stayed unmatched. In nucleotides, the CDR3 is TGTGCCAGCAGCTTAGCCAGCGGGAGGGTCGATGAGCAGTTCTTC. As protein: CASSLASGRVDEQFF.

V and J are TRBV5-1 and TRBJ2-2, with a tentative D call TRBD2 (6 bases). Germline V gene data show CDR1 as SGHRS and CDR2 as YFSETQ. The CDR3 extends over 14 amino acids. Trimming pared 4 bases from V and 1 base from J, leaving 8 bases between. CDR3 nucleotide sequence: TGCGCCAGCAGCCAGGGAGGGAACACCGGGGAGCTGTTTTTT. It translates to CASSQGGNTGELFF. Supplemented by reference TRBV5-1 and TRBJ2-2, the full variable domain reads KAGVTQTPRYLIKTRGQQVTLSCSPISGHRSVSWYQQTPGQGLQFLFEYFSETQRNKGNFPGRFSGRQFSNSRSEMNVSTLELGDSALYLCASSQGGNTGELFFGEGSRLTVL.

V and J are TRBV3-1 (or the pseudogene TRBV3-2) and TRBJ2-5; 11 bases match TRBD2. CDR3 size: 16 residues. V trimming: 2 bases; J trimming: 4 bases; junction bases outside the gene matches: 6. Germline V gene data show CDR1 as LGHDT and CDR2 as YNNKEL (reference sequence). The CDR3 DNA sequence: TGTGCCAGCAGCCAAACTAGCGGGAGTCGGGCAGAGACCCAGTACTTC. It specifies CASSQTSGSRAETQYF.

V gene TRBV7-8 combines with J gene TRBJ2-3, with 9 bases fitting TRBD2. Germline V CDR1 and CDR2: SGHVS, FQNEAQ. V gave up 2 bases and J gave up 0 bases; unmatched junction bases: 3. CDR3 length: 16 amino acids. CDR3 residues: CASSLRLAGSTDTQYF. The DNA for the CDR3 is TGTGCCAGCAGCTTAAGGCTAGCGGGAAGCACAGATACGCAGTATTTT.

The chain recombines TRBV12-3 or TRBV12-4 with TRBJ2-1; D gene ambiguous. There are 11 residues in the CDR3. Trimming removed 6 bases from V and 10 bases from J, with 10 bases in between. The CDR3, as DNA: TGTGCCAGCAGCTCCGTCCAGGAGCAGTTCTTC. It translates to CASSSVQEQFF.

Turning to this clone: In this CDR3 the conserved last residue, phenylalanine or tryptophan, is missing, so a read error is likely. CDR3: CSVLTGVYGYTL. The DNA for the CDR3 is TGCAGCGTACTGACAGGAGTCTATGGCTACACCCTC. V gene TRBV29-1 combines with J gene TRBJ1-2; maybe TRBD1 (6 bases). The CDR3 runs 12 residues. V gave up 6 bases and J gave up 4 bases, with 12 bases separating them. The germline CDR1 and CDR2 sequences are SQVTM and ANQGSEA.

J is TRBJ2-7 and V is TRBV11-2; possibly TRBD1 for D (5 bases). This CDR3 spans 15 amino acids. Germline values: CDR1 SGHAT, CDR2 FQNNGV. V lost 5 bases and J 7 bases, leaving 21 bases between the germline ends. The CDR3 DNA is TGTGCCAGCAGCACAGGTATCGGTGTCCCTGCGGAGCAGTACTTC. This sequence encodes CASSTGIGVPAEQYF.

Only one count was recorded for this clone. This chain links TRBV7-3 with TRBJ2-3, with TRBD2 matching 11 bases. Germline-derived CDR1 and CDR2 are SGHTA and FQGTGA. With 6 bases clipped from V and 1 base from J, the junction kept 6 bases outside the gene matches. CDR3 length: 16 amino acids. The CDR3 region is CASSRTSGSGTDTQYF. The CDR3 coding sequence is TGTGCCAGCAGTCGAACTAGCGGGAGCGGCACAGATACGCAGTATTTT.

The chain uses TRBV24-1 and TRBJ2-3, with TRBD2 identical over 10 bases. There are 16 residues in the CDR3. CDR1 KGHDR and CDR2 SFDVKD come from the germline V gene. V lost 1 base, J lost 5 bases, and 5 bases stayed unmatched. The CDR3 here is CATSDFRSSGRDTQYF. The CDR3 DNA reads as TGTGCCACCAGTGATTTCCGATCTAGCGGGAGAGATACGCAGTATTTT.

This clone was picked up one time. The chain uses TRBV24-1 and TRBJ1-5; 7 bases agree with TRBD1. Looked up from germline, CDR1 is KGHDR and CDR2 is SFDVKD. The CDR3 is 13 amino acids. With V trimmed by 9 bases and J by 4 bases, 5 bases remained unmatched. The CDR3 spells CATQGQSNQPQHF. CDR3 nucleotides: TGTGCCACCCAGGGACAGTCGAATCAGCCCCAGCATTTT.

The chain employs TRBV6-6 and TRBJ1-2; TRBD1 matches at 7 bases. Germline CDR1 is MNHNY and CDR2 is SVGAGI (reference sequence). The CDR3 is 12 residues long. V gave up 4 bases and J gave up 5 bases; unmatched junction bases: 1. The CDR3 nucleotides read TGTGCCAGCAGTTCGACAGGGTATGGCTACACCTTC. Its translation is CASSSTGYGYTF.

This rearrangement joins TRBV10-3 to TRBJ1-3; TRBD1 agrees at 9 bases. Germline CDR1 ENHRY, CDR2 SYGVKD. The junction had 3 bases not matched to a gene; V was cut back by 0 bases and J by 0 bases. This CDR3 is 17 amino acids long. This CDR3 reads CAISESTGGPSGNTIYF. The CDR3 DNA reads as TGTGCCATCAGTGAGTCGACAGGGGGACCCTCTGGAAACACCATATATTTT.

This clone was seen a few times. Other DNA sequences within the sample encode an identical CDR3. This chain connects TRBV5-1 to TRBJ2-3; TRBD2 matches 11 bases. This CDR3 region has 15 residues. V was clipped by 0 bases and J by 3 bases; unmatched bases: 0. Germline V gene data show CDR1 as SGHRS and CDR2 as YFSETQ. The CDR3 sequence: CASSLGLAGTDTQYF. CDR3 in DNA: TGCGCCAGCAGCTTGGGACTAGCGGGAACAGATACGCAGTATTTT.